The source of this TCR beta chain is a study of blood T cell repertoires in COVID-19. The study recruited people aged 18 to 89 years across roughly 25 US areas. Donors were grouped by their self-reported clinical history. The study counted Cohort 3 donors as recovered given two negative PCRs, clearance, or symptom resolution. Clones were read by immunoSEQ multiplex PCR, and TCRdb kept only the in-frame ones, dropping some. The repertoire holds 350,000 to 400,000 clones, around nine tenths seen once, with about 1.8% in the top ten. The table lists this clone with a few counts. Germline V lookup: CDR1 MNHEY, CDR2 SMNVEV (reference sequence). V lost 6 bases, J lost 5 bases, and 10 bases stayed unmatched. This CDR3 comprises 15 residues.

The chain links TRBV27 to TRBJ2-7; 10 bases align to TRBD1. This TCR came from a woman aged 30 to 39 who had recovered from COVID-19. Sample: PBMCs or T cells enriched from blood (not recorded which). CDR3: CASSSSTGGLNEQYF. The CDR3 DNA follows: TGTGCCAGCAGCTCCTCGACAGGGGGCTTGAACGAGCAGTACTTC.